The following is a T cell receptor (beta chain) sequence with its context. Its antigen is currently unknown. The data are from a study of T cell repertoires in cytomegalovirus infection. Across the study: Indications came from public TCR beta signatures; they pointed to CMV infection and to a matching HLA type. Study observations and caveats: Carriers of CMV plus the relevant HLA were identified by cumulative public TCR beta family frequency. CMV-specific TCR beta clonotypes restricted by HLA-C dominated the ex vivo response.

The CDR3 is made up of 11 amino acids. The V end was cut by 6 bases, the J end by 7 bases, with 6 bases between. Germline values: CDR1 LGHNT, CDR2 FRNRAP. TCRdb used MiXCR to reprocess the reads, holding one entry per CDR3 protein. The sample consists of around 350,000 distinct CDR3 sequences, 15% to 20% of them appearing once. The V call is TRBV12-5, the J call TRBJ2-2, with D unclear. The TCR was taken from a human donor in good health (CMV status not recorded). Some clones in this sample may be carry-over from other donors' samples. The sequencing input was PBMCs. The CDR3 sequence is CASGMFGELFF. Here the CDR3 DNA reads TGTGCTAGTGGAATGTTCGGGGAGCTGTTTTTT.